The following is a TCR beta chain sequence with its context. The authors' processing: Amplification with reference gene primers provided the estimates of nucleated cell counts. TCRdb's table, derived via immunoSEQ multiplex PCR, lists solely in-frame clones and lacks some. Clone size and the V and J calls come from that table; the DNA yielded D and trimming. Here the sample spans hundreds of thousands of clones, around nine tenths being singletons. The CDR3 length is 14 residues. CDR1 is MDHEN, CDR2 SYDVKM, per germline. J gave up 4 bases and V 5 bases, and 4 bases lay outside the gene matches. This specimen belongs to a study of blood T cell repertoires in COVID-19. For the study at large: The United States, Italy and Spain were the sources of the acute and convalescent COVID-19 samples.

The sequenced material came from PBMCs or T cells enriched from blood (not recorded which). The source is a woman aged 50 to 60 who had recovered from COVID-19. This chain uses TRBV28 with TRBJ1-4, with 7 bases lining up with TRBD1. The CDR3 is CASSRDRVNEKLFF. CDR3 DNA: TGTGCCAGCAGTCGGGACAGAGTTAATGAAAAACTGTTTTTT.